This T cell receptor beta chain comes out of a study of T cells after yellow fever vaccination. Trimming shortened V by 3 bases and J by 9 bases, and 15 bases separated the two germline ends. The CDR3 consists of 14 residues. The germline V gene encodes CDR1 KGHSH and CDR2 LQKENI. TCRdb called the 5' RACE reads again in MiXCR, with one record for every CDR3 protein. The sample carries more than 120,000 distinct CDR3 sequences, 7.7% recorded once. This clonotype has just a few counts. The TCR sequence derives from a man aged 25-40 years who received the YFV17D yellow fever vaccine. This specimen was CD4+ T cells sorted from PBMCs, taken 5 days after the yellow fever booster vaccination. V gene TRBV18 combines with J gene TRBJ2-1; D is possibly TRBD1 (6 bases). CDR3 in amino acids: CASSPRDTRGEQFF. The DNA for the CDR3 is TGTGCCAGCTCACCCAGGGATACCAGGGGTGAGCAGTTCTTC.